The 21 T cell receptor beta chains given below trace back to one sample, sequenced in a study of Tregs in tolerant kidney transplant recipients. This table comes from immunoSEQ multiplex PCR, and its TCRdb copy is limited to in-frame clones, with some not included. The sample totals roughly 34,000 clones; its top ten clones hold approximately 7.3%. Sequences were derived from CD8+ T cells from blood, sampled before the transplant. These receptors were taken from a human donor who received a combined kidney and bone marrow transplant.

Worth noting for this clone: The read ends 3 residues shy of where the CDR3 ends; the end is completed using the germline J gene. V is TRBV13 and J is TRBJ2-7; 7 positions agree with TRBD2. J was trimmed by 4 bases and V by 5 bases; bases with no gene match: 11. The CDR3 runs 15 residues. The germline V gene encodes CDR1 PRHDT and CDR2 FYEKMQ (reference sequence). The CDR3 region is CASSPRGSGLYEQYF. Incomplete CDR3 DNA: TGTGCCAGCAGCCCCCGGGGTAGCGGGCTATACGAG.

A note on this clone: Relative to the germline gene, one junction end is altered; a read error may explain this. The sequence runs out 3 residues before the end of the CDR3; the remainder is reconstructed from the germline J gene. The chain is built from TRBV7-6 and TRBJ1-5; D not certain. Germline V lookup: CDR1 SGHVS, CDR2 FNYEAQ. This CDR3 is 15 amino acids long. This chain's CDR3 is CTSSLSGEVNQPQHF. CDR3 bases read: TGTACCAGCAGCTTATCGGGTGAGGTGAATCAGCCC.

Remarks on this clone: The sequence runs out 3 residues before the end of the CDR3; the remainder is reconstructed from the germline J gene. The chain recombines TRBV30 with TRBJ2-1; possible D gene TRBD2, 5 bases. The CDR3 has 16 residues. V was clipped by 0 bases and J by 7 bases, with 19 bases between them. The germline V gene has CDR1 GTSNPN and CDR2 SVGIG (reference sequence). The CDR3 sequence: CAWSVFTVPSGNEQFF. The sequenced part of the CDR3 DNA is TGTGCCTGGAGTGTGTTCACGGTTCCGTCGGGGAATGAG.

CDR3 DNA (partial): TGTGCCAGTAGTGTCAGGGGACAGGCGGAGACC. Translating it yields CASSVRGQAET. The full-length CDR3 reads as CASSVRGQAETQYF. The chain has TRBV19 and TRBJ2-5; the match to TRBD1 covers 8 bases. The sequenced fragment ends 3 residues before the CDR3 boundary, so the rest is inferred from the germline J gene. Germline lookup yields CDR1 LNHDA and CDR2 SQIVND (reference sequence). The length of the CDR3 is 14 residues. With 5 bases clipped from V and 5 bases from J, the junction kept 7 bases outside the gene matches. The full variable domain, with the rest looked up from reference TRBV19 and TRBJ2-5, is DGGITQSPKYLFRKEGQNVTLSCEQNLNHDAMYWYRQDPGQGLRLIYYSQIVNDFQKGDIAEGYSVSREKKESFPLTVTSAQKNPTAFYLCASSVRGQAETQYFGPGTRLLVL.

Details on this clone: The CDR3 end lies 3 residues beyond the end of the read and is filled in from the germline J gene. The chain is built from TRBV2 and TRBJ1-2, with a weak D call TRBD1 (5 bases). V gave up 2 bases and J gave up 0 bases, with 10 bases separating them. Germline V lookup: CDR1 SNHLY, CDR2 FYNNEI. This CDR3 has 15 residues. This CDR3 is CASSESDRTNYGYTF. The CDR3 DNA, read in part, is TGTGCCAGCAGTGAATCCGACAGAACTAACTATGGC. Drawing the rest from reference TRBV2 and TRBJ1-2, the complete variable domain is EPEVTQTPSHQVTQMGQEVILRCVPISNHLYFYWYRQILGQKVEFLVSFYNNEISEKSEIFDDQFSVERPDGSNFTLKIRSTKLEDSAMYFCASSESDRTNYGYTFGSGTRLTVV.

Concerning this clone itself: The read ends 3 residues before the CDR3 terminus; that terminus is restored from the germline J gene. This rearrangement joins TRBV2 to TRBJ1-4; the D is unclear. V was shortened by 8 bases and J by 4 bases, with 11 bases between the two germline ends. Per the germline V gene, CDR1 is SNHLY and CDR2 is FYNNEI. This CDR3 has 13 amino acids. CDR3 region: CASAWALNEKLFF. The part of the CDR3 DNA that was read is TGTGCCAGCGCGTGGGCGCTTAATGAAAAA.

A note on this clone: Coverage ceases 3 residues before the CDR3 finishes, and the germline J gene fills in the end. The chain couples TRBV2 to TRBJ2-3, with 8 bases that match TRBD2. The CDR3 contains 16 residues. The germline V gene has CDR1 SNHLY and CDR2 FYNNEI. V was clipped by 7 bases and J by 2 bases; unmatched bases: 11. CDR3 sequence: CASTRTTSGSTDTQYF. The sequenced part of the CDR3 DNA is TGTGCCAGCACCCGGACAACTAGCGGCTCCACAGATACG.

The CDR3 here is CASSPWTGAGDEQYF. The CDR3 bases that were read are TGTGCCAGCAGCCCCTGGACAGGGGCGGGGGACGAG. This rearrangement joins TRBV7-2 to TRBJ2-7, with TRBD1 matching 9 bases. The read terminates 3 residues before the CDR3 end, so the remaining end is supplied by the germline J gene. The CDR3 has 15 residues. Germline CDR1 reads SGHTA; CDR2 reads FQGNSA. The V segment lost 5 bases and the J segment 5 bases; nucleotides outside the gene matches: 10.

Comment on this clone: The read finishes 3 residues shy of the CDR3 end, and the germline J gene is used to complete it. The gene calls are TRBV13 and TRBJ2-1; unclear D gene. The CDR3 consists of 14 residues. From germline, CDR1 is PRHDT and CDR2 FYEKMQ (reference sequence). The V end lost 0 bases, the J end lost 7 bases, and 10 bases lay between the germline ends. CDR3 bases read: TGTGCCAGCAGCTTAGGACTACTCCCGAATGAG. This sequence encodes CASSLGLLPNE. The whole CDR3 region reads CASSLGLLPNEQFF.

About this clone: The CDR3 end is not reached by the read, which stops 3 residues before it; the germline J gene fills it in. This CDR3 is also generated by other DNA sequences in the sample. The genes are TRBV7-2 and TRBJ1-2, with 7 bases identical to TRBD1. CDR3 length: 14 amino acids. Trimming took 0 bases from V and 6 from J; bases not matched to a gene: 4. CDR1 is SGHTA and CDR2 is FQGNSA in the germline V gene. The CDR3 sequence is CASSLAGTVDGYTF. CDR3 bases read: TGTGCCAGCAGCTTAGCGGGGACAGTCGATGGC.

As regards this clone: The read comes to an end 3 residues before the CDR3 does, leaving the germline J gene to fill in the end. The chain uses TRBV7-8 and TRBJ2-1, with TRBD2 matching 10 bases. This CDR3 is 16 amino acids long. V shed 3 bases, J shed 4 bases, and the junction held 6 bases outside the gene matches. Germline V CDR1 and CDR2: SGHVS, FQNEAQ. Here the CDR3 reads CASSLASGGTYNEQFF. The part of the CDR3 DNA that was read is TGTGCCAGCAGCTTGGCTAGCGGGGGCACTTACAATGAG.

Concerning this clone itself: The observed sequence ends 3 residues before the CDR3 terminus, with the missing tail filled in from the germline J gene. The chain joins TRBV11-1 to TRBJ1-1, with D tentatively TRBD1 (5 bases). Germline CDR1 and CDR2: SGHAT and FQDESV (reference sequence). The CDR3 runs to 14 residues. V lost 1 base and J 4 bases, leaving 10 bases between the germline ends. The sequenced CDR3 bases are TGTGCCAGCAGCTTAGGTCCCAGGGTCACTGAA. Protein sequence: CASSLGPRVTE. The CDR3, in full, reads CASSLGPRVTEAFF.

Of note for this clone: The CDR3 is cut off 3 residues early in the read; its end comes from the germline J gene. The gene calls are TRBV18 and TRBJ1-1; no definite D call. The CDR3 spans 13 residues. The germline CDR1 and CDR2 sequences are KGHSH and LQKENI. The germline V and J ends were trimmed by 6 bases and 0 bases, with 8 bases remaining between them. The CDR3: CASSPPVNTEAFF. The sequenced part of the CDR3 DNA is TGTGCCAGCTCCCCCCCGGTGAACACTGAA.

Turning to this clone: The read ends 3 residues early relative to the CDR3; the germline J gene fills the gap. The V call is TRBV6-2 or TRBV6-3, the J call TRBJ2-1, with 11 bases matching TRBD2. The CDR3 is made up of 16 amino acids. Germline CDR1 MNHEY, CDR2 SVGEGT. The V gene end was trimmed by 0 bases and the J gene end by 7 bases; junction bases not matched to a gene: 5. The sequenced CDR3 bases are TGTGCCAGCAGTTACTCGACTAGCGGGGATATTAATGAG. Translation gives CASSYSTSGDINE. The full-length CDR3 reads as CASSYSTSGDINEQFF.

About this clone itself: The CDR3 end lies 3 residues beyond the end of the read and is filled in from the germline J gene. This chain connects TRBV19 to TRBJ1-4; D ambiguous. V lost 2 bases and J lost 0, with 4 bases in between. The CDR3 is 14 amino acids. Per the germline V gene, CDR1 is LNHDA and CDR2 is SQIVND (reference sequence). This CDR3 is CASSIIATNEKLFF. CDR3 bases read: TGTGCCAGTAGTATAATCGCAACTAATGAAAAA.

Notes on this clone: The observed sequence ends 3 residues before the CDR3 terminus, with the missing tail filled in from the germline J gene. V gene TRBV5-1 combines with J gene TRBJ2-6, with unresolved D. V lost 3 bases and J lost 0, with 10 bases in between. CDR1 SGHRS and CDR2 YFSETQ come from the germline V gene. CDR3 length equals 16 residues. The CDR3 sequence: CASSSERYSGANVLTF. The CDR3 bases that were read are TGCGCCAGCAGCTCCGAACGGTACTCTGGGGCCAACGTC.

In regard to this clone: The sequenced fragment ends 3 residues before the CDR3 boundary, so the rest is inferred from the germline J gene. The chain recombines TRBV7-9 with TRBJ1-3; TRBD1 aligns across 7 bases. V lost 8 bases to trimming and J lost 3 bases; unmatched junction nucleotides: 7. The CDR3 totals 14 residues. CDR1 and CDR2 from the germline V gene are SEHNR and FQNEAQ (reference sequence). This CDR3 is CASGDTGVGNTIYF. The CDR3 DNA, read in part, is TGTGCCAGCGGGGATACAGGGGTTGGAAACACC.

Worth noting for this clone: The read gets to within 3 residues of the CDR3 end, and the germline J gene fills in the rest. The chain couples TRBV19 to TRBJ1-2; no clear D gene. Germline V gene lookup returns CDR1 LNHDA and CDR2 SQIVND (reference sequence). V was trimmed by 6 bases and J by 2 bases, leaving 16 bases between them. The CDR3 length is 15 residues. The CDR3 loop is CASREWQALNYGYTF. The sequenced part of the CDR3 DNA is TGTGCCAGTAGGGAGTGGCAGGCCTTGAACTATGGC.

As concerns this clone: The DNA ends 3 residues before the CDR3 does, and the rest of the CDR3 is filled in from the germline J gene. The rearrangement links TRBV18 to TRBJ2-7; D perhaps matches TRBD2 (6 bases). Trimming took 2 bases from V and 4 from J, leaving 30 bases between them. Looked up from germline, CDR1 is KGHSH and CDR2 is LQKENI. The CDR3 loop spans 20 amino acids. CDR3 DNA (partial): TGTGCCAGCTCACCAATCAAGGGCGGGAACCGTGGAGACGAACCTTACGAG. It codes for CASSPIKGGNRGDEPYE. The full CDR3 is CASSPIKGGNRGDEPYEQYF.

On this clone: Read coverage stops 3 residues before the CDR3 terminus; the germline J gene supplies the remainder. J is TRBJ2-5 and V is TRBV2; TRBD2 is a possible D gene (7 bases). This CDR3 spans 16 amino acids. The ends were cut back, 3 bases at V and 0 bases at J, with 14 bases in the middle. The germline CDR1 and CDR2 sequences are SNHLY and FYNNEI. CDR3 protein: CASSDNAGAYQETQYF. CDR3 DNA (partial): TGTGCCAGCAGTGATAATGCGGGGGCCTACCAAGAGACC.

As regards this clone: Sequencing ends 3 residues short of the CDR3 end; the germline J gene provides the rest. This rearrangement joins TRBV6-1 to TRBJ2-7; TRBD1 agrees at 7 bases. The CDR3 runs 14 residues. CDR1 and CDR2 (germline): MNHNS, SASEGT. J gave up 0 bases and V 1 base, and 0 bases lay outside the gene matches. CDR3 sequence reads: CASSEGDSSYEQYF. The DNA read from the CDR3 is TGTGCCAGCAGTGAAGGGGACAGCTCCTACGAG.